This T cell receptor beta chain stems from a study of blood T cell repertoires in COVID-19. Across the whole study: Sites in the United States, Italy and Spain provided acute and convalescent COVID-19 samples. PBMCs, B-cell-depleted T cells, or T cells were the source of the cDNA or gDNA that made up the material.

Sequencing used immunoSEQ multiplex PCR; TCRdb keeps in-frame clones, though not all of them. The sample has around 250,000 clones, approximately 77% seen once. V gave up 0 bases and J gave up 0 bases; unmatched junction bases: 0. Per germline, CDR1 LGHNA and CDR2 YNFKEQ. The CDR3 is 16 residues long. The sequence derives from a woman under 30 with acute or convalescent COVID-19. The sample comprised peripheral blood. The chain has TRBV4-2 and TRBJ2-1; 9 positions match TRBD2. CDR3 residues: CASSQDSGSSYNEQFF. CDR3 in DNA: TGTGCCAGCAGCCAAGATAGCGGGAGCTCCTACAATGAGCAGTTCTTC.